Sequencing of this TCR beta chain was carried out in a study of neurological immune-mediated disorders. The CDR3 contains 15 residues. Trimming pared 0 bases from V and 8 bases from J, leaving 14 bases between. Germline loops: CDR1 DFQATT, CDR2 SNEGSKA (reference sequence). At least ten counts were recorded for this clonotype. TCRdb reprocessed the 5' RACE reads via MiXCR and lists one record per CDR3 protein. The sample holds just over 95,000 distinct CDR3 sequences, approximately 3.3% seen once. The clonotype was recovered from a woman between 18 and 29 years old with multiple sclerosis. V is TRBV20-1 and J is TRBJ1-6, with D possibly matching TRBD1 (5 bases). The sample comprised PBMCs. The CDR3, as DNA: TGCAGTGCTAGAGAGCCGGGACTGGGAGATTCACCCCTCCACTTT. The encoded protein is CSAREPGLGDSPLHF.